The source of this TCR beta chain is a study of beta chain features in type 1 diabetes listed by TCRdb under 2018. For the wider study: Patients and healthy donors did not differ in mean age, gender distribution, total cell number or subset yield. In the study, recently diagnosed type 1 diabetes patients and matched healthy donors were compared on the TCRB repertoires of their sorted circulating CD4+ T cell subsets. A total of over 90,000,000 sorted cells were examined across all samples, and a strong correlation was observed between cell number per subset and RNA yield. Whereas all 30 or so donors provided naive and central memory subsets, regulatory and stem cell-like memory subsets were isolated from just 8 patients and roughly eight healthy donors. Points the paper makes about the study in general: A moderate but significant shortening of TCRB CDR3 length was observed in type 1 diabetes patients in all four CD4+ subsets. Because cDNA was sequenced instead of genomic DNA, highly expressing activated cells could be over-represented, though the groups showed no difference in activation or CD3 levels. At VDJ recombination sites, type 1 diabetes patients had fewer insertions and more deleted nucleotides, which implies abnormalities in thymic rearrangement. PCR may preferentially amplify shorter templates, but because patient and control samples were amplified and corrected together, any resulting skew would affect both groups equally. The naive, central memory and regulatory TCRB repertoires appeared to resemble one another more closely among patients than among healthy donors. HLA sub-analyses involved small numbers of individuals, so any influence of HLA type on TCRB rearrangement remained unresolved.

CDR1 and CDR2, per the germline V gene, are SGHTA and FQGNSA. The CDR3 numbers 13 residues from cysteine through phenylalanine. The only DNA kept is the CDR3, 39 bases in frame from the first base. The junction carries 6 bases between V and J, which are trimmed by 0 bases and 4 bases respectively. Each donor gave one peripheral blood draw, roughly 110 mL on average, collected into heparinised tubes. A BD FACSAria II and a panel including CD45RO, CCR7, CD25, CD127, CD95 and CD27 were used to sort naive, central memory, regulatory and stem cell-like memory CD4+ T cells. Every sorted population had a purity above 95%. PBMCs were separated immediately by Lymphoprep density gradient centrifugation and were stained directly, without being cultured. Samples were stained and sorted in pairs, with one healthy donor and one patient per experiment, so that batch effects were minimized. The entire isolated RNA was reverse transcribed using the High Capacity cDNA Reverse Transcription Kit, and thus expressed TCRB transcripts were sequenced. Deep immunoSEQ sequencing was applied to naive, central memory and regulatory T cell samples, giving an average of around 3.4 million total reads per sample. Sorted cells were lysed in RLT buffer, and RNA was extracted using DNase-treated RNeasy Micro or Mini kits according to cell number. To prevent cross-contamination, each cell subset was processed individually, whereas patient and healthy donor samples were processed jointly. The immunoSEQ multiplex PCR was used to amplify TCRB sequences from cDNA, yielding 87-bp fragments that span the CDR3 region. Sequencing of the amplicons was done on the Illumina HiSeq platform. As for the authors' bioinformatics: PCR bias was corrected computationally using synthetic template baselines, and reads within Hamming distance 2 were collapsed, with unmergeable singletons discarded. Reads were aligned against IMGT so that V, D and J genes, CDR3 length and insertions or deletions at six rearrangement sites could be assigned. Within each subset, clonotype counts were normalized to sorted cell number, after which true diversity and Gini coefficients were computed with the tcR R package. Repertoire sharing was quantified using the overlap coefficient calculated on TCRB nucleotide sequences. TCRdb holds this immuneACCESS table with in-frame rearrangements only. Some clones are missing; in checked studies, unresolved V genes explain under half, and the rest has no known cause. For V, J and clone size, that table is used; D and trimming come from the DNA. A total of 150,000 to 200,000 clones appear in this sample, around 8.4% of them only once. The top ten clonotypes cover under 0.65% of the sample.

This clone was counted ten times or more. The target of this receptor is not known. Base qualities are not at hand, and no much larger clone is one base apart. Sequencing was done on a sample of central memory CD4+ T cells from blood. The sequence links TRBV7-2 to TRBJ1-2; matching of 5 bases hints at TRBD1 as the D gene. This receptor was identified in a woman under 30 with type 1 diabetes. The nucleotide sequence is given as TGTGCCAGCAGCTTAGCAGGGGTCTATGGCTACACCTTC. Its amino acids are CASSLAGVYGYTF.